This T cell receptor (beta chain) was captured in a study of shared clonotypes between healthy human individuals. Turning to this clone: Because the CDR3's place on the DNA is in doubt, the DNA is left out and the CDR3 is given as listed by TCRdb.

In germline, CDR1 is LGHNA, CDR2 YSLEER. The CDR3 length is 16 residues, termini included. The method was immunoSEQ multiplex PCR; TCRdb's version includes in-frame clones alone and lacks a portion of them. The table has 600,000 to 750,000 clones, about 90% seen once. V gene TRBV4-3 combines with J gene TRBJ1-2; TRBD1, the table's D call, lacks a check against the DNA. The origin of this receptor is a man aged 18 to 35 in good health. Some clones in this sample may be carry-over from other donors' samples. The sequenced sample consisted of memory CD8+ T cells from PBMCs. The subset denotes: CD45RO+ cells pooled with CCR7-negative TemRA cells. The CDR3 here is CASSQEILERTYGYTF.